The rows below give T cell receptor beta chains drawn from one sample of a study of CD8+ T cells in alopecia areata. TCRdb's table, derived via immunoSEQ multiplex PCR, lists solely in-frame clones and lacks some. The table records 170,000 or so clones, roughly two thirds of them present only once. Sequencing used CD4+ T cells sorted from blood, obtained at week 4, from a patient treated with tofacitinib. These receptors all stem from a human donor with alopecia areata. Each CDR3 is given with its conserved first and last residue. A D gene is named only where the DNA matches it firmly. The listing skips clone size in some rows; elsewhere it reads once, few, many or a size class.

v_gene	len	abundance	d_gene	j_gene	CDR3nt	CDR3aa
TRBV27	12	once	.	TRBJ1-5	TGTGCCAGCAGTTTCCTCGGTCAGCCCCAGCATTTT	CASSFLGQPQHF
TRBV27	12	few	.	TRBJ1-6	TGTGCCAGCAGTTTATTGGGGGCACCCCTCCACTTT	CASSLLGAPLHF
TRBV25-1	11	.	.	TRBJ1-1	TGTGCCAGCAGGAGGAACACTGAAGCTTTCTTT	CASRRNTEAFF
TRBV9	13	once	.	TRBJ2-2	TGTGCCAGCAGCGTAGAGGTTTTCGGGGAGCTGTTTTTT	CASSVEVFGELFF
TRBV30	13	.	TRBD1	TRBJ1-5	TGTGCCTGGGGTACAGGGGGAGGTCAGCCCCAGCATTTT	CAWGTGGGQPQHF
TRBV5-4	18	.	TRBD1	TRBJ1-6	TGTGCCAGCAGCTTGGGGAGTGGGTCCGGGACAGGGGGGTCACCCCTCCACTTT	CASSLGSGSGTGGSPLHF
TRBV29-1	15	.	.	TRBJ2-5	TGCAGCGTTTATGGACAGCCGGCTGAGCAAGAGACCCAGTACTTC	CSVYGQPAEQETQYF
TRBV13	15	.	TRBD1	TRBJ1-5	TGTGCCAGCAGCTTAGGACCCACAGGGGGTCCGCCCCAGCATTTT	CASSLGPTGGPPQHF
TRBV4-2	14	.	.	TRBJ2-1	TGTGCCAGCAGCCCGACATCCGGGCAGGGCGAGGAGTTCTTC	CASSPTSGQGEEFF
TRBV7-6	15	.	.	TRBJ1-3	TGTGCCAGCAGCCTACATCTCGACTCTGGAAACACCATATATTTT	CASSLHLDSGNTIYF
TRBV5-1	16	.	TRBD2	TRBJ2-1	TGCGCCAGTTCTAGCGGGGGGGTGTTGACCTACAATGAGCAGTTCTTC	CASSSGGVLTYNEQFF
TRBV30	13	.	.	TRBJ1-1	TGTGCCTGGAGGCAGGGTGGCGGCACTGAAGCTTTCTTT	CAWRQGGGTEAFF
TRBV2	17	.	TRBD2	TRBJ2-2	TGTGCCAGCACCGGGGGCCCGACTAGCGGAAACACCGGGGAGCTGTTTTTT	CASTGGPTSGNTGELFF
TRBV12-5	14	many	TRBD2	TRBJ2-1	TGTGCTAGCCTAGCGGGGGGCTCCTACAATGAGCAGTTCTTC	CASLAGGSYNEQFF
TRBV5-1	14	.	.	TRBJ1-1	TGCGCCAGCAGCTCGGCGGTGGTCGGGACTGAAGCTTTCTTT	CASSSAVVGTEAFF
TRBV30	12	.	TRBD1	TRBJ1-1	TGTGCCTACGGGACAGGGAGAACTGAAGCTTTCTTT	CAYGTGRTEAFF
TRBV5-1	13	.	.	TRBJ1-1	TGCGCCAGCAGCTTGAGGGAGGGGACTGAAGCTTTCTTT	CASSLREGTEAFF
TRBV30	14	.	.	TRBJ2-2	TGTGCCTGGGGTACAGGACTTAGCACCGGGGAGCTGTTTTTT	CAWGTGLSTGELFF
TRBV11-2	14	.	TRBD1	TRBJ1-5	TGTGCCAGCAGCTCGACAGGGGGCAATCAGCCCCAGCATTTT	CASSSTGGNQPQHF
TRBV20-1	10	.	.	TRBJ1-1	TGCAGTGCTCACAGGGTAGAAGCTTTCTTT	CSAHRVEAFF
TRBV30	16	few	.	TRBJ1-1	TGTGCCTGGAGTGGACCGGGACGGGTGTTGGTCACTGAAGCTTTCTTT	CAWSGPGRVLVTEAFF
TRBV4-3	14	few	.	TRBJ1-2	TGCGCCAGCAGCCAAGACGGGGATCTGAGGGGCTACACCTTC	CASSQDGDLRGYTF
TRBV6-5	12	.	.	TRBJ2-7	TGTGCCAGCAGGGCAGGGGCTTACGAGCAGTACTTC	CASRAGAYEQYF
TRBV30	12	.	TRBD1	TRBJ2-7	TGTGCCCGAGGGACAGGGAGAGACGAGCAGTACTTC	CARGTGRDEQYF
TRBV18	13	.	.	TRBJ1-2	TGTGCCAGCTCTCTCGGTGCGGACCTCGGCTACACCTTC	CASSLGADLGYTF
TRBV6-5	16	.	.	TRBJ1-5	TGTGCCAGCAGTTACTCGAAAGGGTATAGCAATCAGCCCCAGCATTTT	CASSYSKGYSNQPQHF
TRBV4-2	13	few	.	TRBJ1-1	TGTGCCAGCAGCCAAGTAGCGGGCACTGAAGCTTTCTTT	CASSQVAGTEAFF
TRBV2	13	.	TRBD1	TRBJ2-7	TGTGCCAGCACCAGGGGGCTAATCTACGAGCAGTACTTC	CASTRGLIYEQYF
TRBV9	12	.	.	TRBJ2-3	TGTGCCAGCAGCGTAGCTACAGATACGCAGTATTTT	CASSVATDTQYF
TRBV30	14	.	.	TRBJ1-5	TGTGCCTGGAGTGTACCAGGGGAGAATCAGCCCCAGCATTTT	CAWSVPGENQPQHF
TRBV29-1	14	.	.	TRBJ1-2	TGCAGCGTTGGGTGGAACGGGGCTAACTATGGCTACACCTTC	CSVGWNGANYGYTF
TRBV29-1	16	.	TRBD2	TRBJ2-1	TGCAGCTTCGGGACTAGCGGGGGGGCTTGGTACAATGAGCAGTTCTTC	CSFGTSGGAWYNEQFF
TRBV29-1	12	.	.	TRBJ1-2	TGCAGCTCCTCAGAGGGGCCCTATGGCTACACCTTC	CSSSEGPYGYTF
TRBV29-1	16	few	TRBD1	TRBJ2-1	TGCAGCGTTGAAGATAGTGGGACAGACTATTACAATGAGCAGTTCTTC	CSVEDSGTDYYNEQFF
TRBV6-5	11	.	.	TRBJ2-7	TGTGCCAGCAGTTACCACTACGAGCAGTACTTC	CASSYHYEQYF
TRBV10-2	11	.	.	TRBJ2-7	TGCGCCAGCAGTGATACCTACGAGCAGTACTTC	CASSDTYEQYF
TRBV25-1	15	.	.	TRBJ1-3	TGTGCCAGCAGTGAATCTTCGACAGGTGGAAACACCATATATTTT	CASSESSTGGNTIYF
TRBV29-1	14	.	.	TRBJ1-5	TGCAGCGTTGGAGGGCAGGGGAGCAATCAGCCCCAGCATTTT	CSVGGQGSNQPQHF
TRBV19	15	.	.	TRBJ1-6	TGTGCCAGTAGTAGCCGGAGCCTGTCGCGTTCACCCCTCCACTTT	CASSSRSLSRSPLHF
TRBV14	14	once	.	TRBJ1-6	TGTGCCAGCAGGCCACAGGGTCGGAATTCACCCCTCCACTTT	CASRPQGRNSPLHF
TRBV15	17	many	TRBD1	TRBJ2-3	TGTGCCACCAGCAGCTTAACGTGGACAGGGGCTGGAGATACGCAGTATTTT	CATSSLTWTGAGDTQYF
TRBV4-2	16	.	TRBD2	TRBJ2-1	TGTGCCAGCAGCCAACTAGCGGGGCCCTCCTACAATGAGCAGTTCTTC	CASSQLAGPSYNEQFF
TRBV5-4	13	.	.	TRBJ1-2	TGTGCCAGCAGCTTGGTGACAGACTATGGCTACACCTTC	CASSLVTDYGYTF
TRBV6-5	14	.	.	TRBJ2-7	TGTGCCAGCAGTTTTTCAATTAGCTCCTACGAGCAGTACTTC	CASSFSISSYEQYF